Shown below are 27 T cell receptor beta chains from a single sample sequenced in a study of blood T cell repertoires in COVID-19 (dated by TCRdb to the early 2020s). Libraries came from the immunoSEQ multiplex PCR assay. Held by TCRdb, this immuneACCESS table contains in-frame sequences only and omits some clones. Under half of the omission traces to an unresolved V gene where checked; the cause of the rest is unknown. The sample profile shows 200,000 to 250,000 clones; 85% to 90% of them were found once. Of the sample, around 0.8% is held by the ten largest clones. Sample: PBMCs or T cells enriched from blood (not recorded which). The receptors come from a man aged 45 to 65 who had been exposed to COVID-19.

The chain carries TRBV5-1 and TRBJ1-4; 7 bases match TRBD1. Germline loops: CDR1 SGHRS, CDR2 YFSETQ. The CDR3 extends over 13 amino acids. Germline trimming cut 7 bases from V and 4 bases from J; bases unmatched to any gene: 4. This CDR3 is CASSGTVNEKLFF. The DNA for the CDR3 is TGCGCCAGCTCCGGGACAGTTAATGAAAAACTGTTTTTT.

This chain uses TRBV10-3 with TRBJ2-1, with 7 bases aligning to TRBD1. The CDR3 length is 16 residues. CDR1 and CDR2 (germline): ENHRY, SYGVKD. Trimming removed 5 bases from V and 2 bases from J; junction bases left unmatched: 9. As DNA, the CDR3 is TGTGCCATCAGTAATACAGGGGCCTCTGCCTACAATGAGCAGTTCTTC. Amino acid sequence: CAISNTGASAYNEQFF.

This rearrangement joins TRBV7-3 to TRBJ1-2, with D perhaps TRBD1 (5 bases). The V end was cut by 0 bases, the J end by 8 bases, with 13 bases between. Germline V lookup: CDR1 SGHTA, CDR2 FQGTGA. This CDR3 is built from 14 residues. CDR3 sequence reads: CASSLTSQGTGYTF. CDR3 bases: TGTGCCAGCAGCTTAACGTCCCAGGGTACAGGCTACACCTTC.

The chain joins TRBV29-1 to TRBJ1-1, with TRBD1 as a possible D gene (5 bases). The CDR3 runs 15 residues. V lost 4 bases to trimming and J lost 0 bases, with 15 bases between them. CDR1 is SQVTM and CDR2 is ANQGSEA in the germline V gene. CDR3 loop: CSVGRQLFMNTEAFF. Here the CDR3 DNA reads TGCAGCGTTGGGAGACAGCTTTTTATGAACACTGAAGCTTTCTTT.

The genes are TRBV4-2 and TRBJ2-7; D is possibly TRBD2 (7 bases). Germline V gene sequence: CDR1 LGHNA, CDR2 YNFKEQ. CDR3 length: 13 amino acids. V lost 4 bases and J 5 bases, leaving 12 bases between the germline ends. The chain's CDR3 is CASSPGGRDEQYF. DNA of the CDR3: TGTGCCAGCAGCCCGGGGGGCAGGGACGAGCAGTACTTC.

The CDR3 loop is CASSPVFRGGYTF. In DNA, the CDR3 is TGTGCCAGCAGCCCGGTCTTTAGGGGTGGCTACACCTTC. The chain links TRBV7-9 to TRBJ1-2; D perhaps matches TRBD1 (5 bases). Germline values: CDR1 SEHNR, CDR2 FQNEAQ (reference sequence). V was clipped by 5 bases and J by 7 bases, with 14 bases between them. The CDR3 has 13 amino acids.

The V call is TRBV7-8, the J call TRBJ1-1; D is unresolved. Trimming took 5 bases from V and 1 from J, leaving 5 bases between them. The CDR3 sequence is 12 residues long. Germline-derived CDR1 and CDR2 are SGHVS and FQNEAQ. CDR3 protein: CASSLKNTEAFF. For the CDR3, the DNA is TGTGCCAGCAGCCTCAAGAACACTGAAGCTTTCTTT.

The V gene is TRBV5-1, the J gene TRBJ2-5, with 16 bases that match TRBD2. Germline V gene data show CDR1 as SGHRS and CDR2 as YFSETQ. This CDR3 has 16 residues. V lost 3 bases, J lost 4 bases, and 3 bases stayed unmatched. The DNA of the CDR3 is TGCGCCAGCAGCTCGGGACTAGCGGGGGGGCGAGAGACCCAGTACTTC. Translation: CASSSGLAGGRETQYF.

This chain links TRBV29-1 with TRBJ2-1; possible D gene TRBD1, 6 bases. V lost 4 bases to trimming and J lost 7 bases, with 17 bases between them. Looked up from germline, CDR1 is SQVTM and CDR2 is ANQGSEA. The CDR3 loop spans 14 amino acids. CDR3 residues: CSVGKSTGWNEQFF. The CDR3 nucleotides are TGCAGCGTTGGGAAATCAACAGGGTGGAATGAGCAGTTCTTC.

The chain has TRBV18 and TRBJ2-2; 8 positions match TRBD1. The V gene's germline CDR1 is KGHSH and CDR2 LQKENI. V trimming: 4 bases; J trimming: 0 bases; junction bases outside the gene matches: 4. CDR3 length equals 16 residues. CDR3 residues: CASSLETGANTGELFF. CDR3 bases: TGTGCCAGCTCACTGGAGACAGGGGCGAACACCGGGGAGCTGTTTTTT.

The V gene is TRBV5-1, the J gene TRBJ2-7, with D tentatively TRBD2 (6 bases). The CDR3 runs to 14 residues. Trimming took 2 bases from V and 3 from J, leaving 12 bases between them. CDR1 and CDR2 (germline): SGHRS, YFSETQ. The CDR3 region is CASSFVGGNYEQYF. In nucleotides, the CDR3 is TGCGCCAGCAGCTTCGTCGGAGGGAACTACGAGCAGTACTTC.

The chain links TRBV28 to TRBJ2-7; 7 bases line up with TRBD1. The germline V gene has CDR1 MDHEN and CDR2 SYDVKM. The V segment lost 5 bases and the J segment 3 bases; nucleotides outside the gene matches: 1. The length of the CDR3 is 12 residues. CDR3 sequence: CASSRDSYEQYV. For the CDR3, the DNA is TGTGCCAGCAGTCGGGACAGCTACGAGCAGTACGTC.

This clone was seen just once. This sequence joins TRBV5-8 and TRBJ1-6, with 10 bases fitting TRBD1. V shed 4 bases and J 10 bases; nucleotides not matched to a gene: 5. The germline gives CDR1 SGHTS, CDR2 YDEGEE. This CDR3 contains 14 residues. In DNA, the CDR3 is TGTGCCAGCAGCCCGGGACAGGGGTTCTCACCCCTCCACTTT. It yields the protein CASSPGQGFSPLHF.

The gene calls are TRBV19 and TRBJ1-5; 7 bases align to TRBD1. V gave up 5 bases and J gave up 0 bases; unmatched junction bases: 16. Germline CDR1 reads LNHDA; CDR2 reads SQIVND (reference sequence). The CDR3 consists of 19 residues. Here the CDR3 DNA reads TGTGCCAGTAGTCGGACCCTAACCGGGACAGTTTATAGCAATCAGCCCCAGCATTTT. Its translation: CASSRTLTGTVYSNQPQHF.

Points on this clone: One end of the junction fails to match germline, which may point to a read error. The chain recombines TRBV20-1 with TRBJ2-5; 9 bases map to TRBD2. Germline-derived CDR1 and CDR2 are DFQATT and SNEGSKA (reference sequence). This CDR3 comprises 11 residues. CDR3 residues: CSPRLREGPHF. CDR3 in DNA: TGCAGTCCACGGTTGCGGGAGGGCCCTCACTTC.

The rearrangement joins TRBV24-1 to TRBJ2-7, with TRBD1 matching 9 bases. CDR1 and CDR2 (germline): KGHDR, SFDVKD. J lost 6 bases, V lost 7 bases, and 6 bases had no gene match. The CDR3 covers 13 residues. The CDR3 reads CATSPGQGVEQYF. The CDR3 DNA sequence: TGTGCCACCAGCCCGGGACAGGGCGTCGAGCAGTACTTC.

This chain links TRBV7-3 with TRBJ2-6; the D gene is possibly TRBD2 (5 bases). V lost 5 bases to trimming and J lost 2 bases, with 10 bases between them. The CDR3 is 15 amino acids. Germline assignment: CDR1 SGHTA and CDR2 FQGTGA. In DNA form, the CDR3 reads TGTGCCAGCAGCGGGCGGGTGCCTGGGGCCAACGTCCTGACTTTC. This encodes CASSGRVPGANVLTF. Drawing the rest from reference TRBV7-3 and TRBJ2-6, the complete variable domain is GAGVSQTPSNKVTEKGKYVELRCDPISGHTALYWYRQSLGQGPEFLIYFQGTGAADDSGLPNDRFFAVRPEGSVSTLKIQRTERGDSAVYLCASSGRVPGANVLTFGAGSRLTVL.

The V call is TRBV5-6, the J call TRBJ1-2, with TRBD1 matching over 10 bases. V shed 0 bases and J 7 bases; nucleotides not matched to a gene: 9. Looked up from germline, CDR1 is SGHDT and CDR2 is YYEEEE. The CDR3 covers 16 residues. The CDR3 nucleotides read TGTGCCAGCAGCTTGGGACAGGGGGCGAGAAACGGTGGCTACACCTTC. Translation: CASSLGQGARNGGYTF.

The genes are TRBV5-1 and TRBJ1-4; no reliable D call. In germline, CDR1 is SGHRS, CDR2 YFSETQ. This CDR3 comprises 14 residues. V lost 5 bases and J 10 bases, leaving 18 bases between the germline ends. CDR3 amino acids: CASRRELVEGKLFF. The CDR3 DNA is TGCGCCAGCAGGCGAGAACTTGTGGAGGGAAAACTGTTTTTT.

The V and J genes are TRBV5-1 and TRBJ1-1; 8 bases are shared with TRBD1. The CDR3 consists of 13 residues. Germline trimming cut 4 bases from V and 7 bases from J; bases unmatched to any gene: 6. Germline-derived CDR1 and CDR2 are SGHRS and YFSETQ. CDR3 in amino acids: CASSPQGQGEAFF. CDR3 sequence (DNA): TGCGCCAGCAGCCCCCAAGGACAGGGTGAAGCTTTCTTT.

This clone has only a few counts. The chain links TRBV4-1 to TRBJ1-5, with D perhaps matching TRBD1 (5 bases). Germline V CDR1 and CDR2: MGHRA, YSYEKL. The CDR3 sequence is 14 residues long. The V gene lost 6 bases and the J gene lost 6 bases, with 15 bases spanning the gap. The CDR3 region has the DNA TGCGCCAGCAGTAGATATCAGGGCACTCAGCCCCAGCATTTT. Its protein product is CASSRYQGTQPQHF.

J is TRBJ1-2 and V is TRBV3-1 (or the pseudogene TRBV3-2); no definite D call. The CDR3 consists of 14 residues. The ends were cut back, 0 bases at V and 4 bases at J, with 9 bases in the middle. Germline V gene data show CDR1 as LGHDT and CDR2 as YNNKEL (reference sequence). The CDR3 protein is CASSQEAAGYGYTF. The CDR3 DNA follows: TGTGCCAGCAGCCAAGAAGCTGCAGGCTATGGCTACACCTTC.

The J gene is TRBJ1-1, the V gene TRBV20-1; D uncertain. Germline V lookup: CDR1 DFQATT, CDR2 SNEGSKA (reference sequence). There are 11 residues in the CDR3. V lost 3 bases and J lost 1, with 3 bases in between. CDR3: CSARRNTEAFF. CDR3 DNA sequence: TGCAGTGCTAGGCGGAACACTGAAGCTTTCTTT.

This chain links TRBV27 with TRBJ2-3; 9 positions agree with TRBD2. Germline V gives CDR1 MNHEY, CDR2 SMNVEV (reference sequence). Trimming removed 3 bases from V and 6 bases from J; junction bases left unmatched: 19. The CDR3 consists of 19 residues. CDR3 sequence: CASSFGSGGTSSGSDTQYF. CDR3 in DNA: TGTGCCAGCAGTTTTGGTAGCGGGGGAACCAGTTCGGGATCGGATACGCAGTATTTT.

This clone was observed a handful of times. CDR3 nucleotide sequence: TGTGCCAGCACGGATAGCGGGAGTATTGGGACCCAGTACTTC. Translating it yields CASTDSGSIGTQYF. This chain links TRBV6-6 with TRBJ2-5; 9 bases are shared with TRBD2. Looked up from germline, CDR1 is MNHNY and CDR2 is SVGAGI (reference sequence). The CDR3 is made up of 14 amino acids. The V and J ends lost 7 bases and 7 bases, in that order; junction bases with no gene match: 10.

The chain is built from TRBV24-1 and TRBJ1-2, with 10 bases identical to TRBD1. Per the germline V gene, CDR1 is KGHDR and CDR2 is SFDVKD. This CDR3 has 13 amino acids. V lost 7 bases to trimming and J lost 6 bases; unmatched junction nucleotides: 4. The CDR3 sequence is CATRDRGRDGYTF. DNA for the CDR3: TGTGCCACCAGAGACAGGGGGCGAGATGGCTACACCTTC.

This clone was observed a single time. The chain employs TRBV10-1 and TRBJ2-2, with 7 bases aligning to TRBD1. This CDR3 spans 16 amino acids. Germline CDR1 reads WNHNN; CDR2 reads SYGVQD (reference sequence). V dropped 2 bases and J dropped 3; count of bases not matched to a gene: 6. The CDR3 here is CASSEGRTGDTGELFF. CDR3 coding DNA: TGCGCCAGCAGTGAGGGCAGGACAGGAGACACCGGGGAGCTGTTTTTT.